The 26 T cell receptor beta chains presented below share a single source sample, sequenced in a study of cytomegalovirus exposure and HLA in healthy donors. Vbeta (60) and Jbeta (13) primers were used in the PCR. Repertoires were generated with immunoSEQ multiplex PCR, while TCRdb's copy carries only in-frame clones and drops some. The sample lists almost 200,000 clones; around 80% were seen once. Source material: PBMCs. These receptors all come from a man aged 25 to 45 in good health and CMV-seronegative.

The chain links TRBV6-5 to TRBJ2-7; 7 bases map to TRBD1. Germline-derived CDR1 and CDR2 are MNHEY and SVGAGI. CDR3 size: 13 residues. V lost 5 bases and J lost 4; bases outside the gene matches: 5. CDR3 sequence: CASSEGQTYEQYF. In DNA, the CDR3 is TGTGCCAGCAGTGAGGGACAGACATACGAGCAGTACTTC.

The gene calls are TRBV19 and TRBJ2-3; D is perhaps TRBD1 (5 bases). Germline V gives CDR1 LNHDA, CDR2 SQIVND (reference sequence). Trimming removed 4 bases from V and 3 bases from J, with 11 bases in between. The CDR3 contains 14 residues. CDR3 amino acids: CASSTGLGTDTQYF. CDR3 nucleotide sequence: TGTGCCAGTAGTACAGGGCTGGGTACAGATACGCAGTATTTT.

The genes are TRBV6-6 and TRBJ2-3; D not resolved. The CDR3 is 14 amino acids. In germline, CDR1 is MNHNY, CDR2 SVGAGI (reference sequence). Trimming pared 0 bases from V and 5 bases from J, leaving 9 bases between. CDR3 region: CASSYSTNRDTQYF. The CDR3 nucleotides are TGTGCCAGCAGTTACTCTACTAATAGAGATACGCAGTATTTT.

This chain links TRBV10-3 with TRBJ2-1; 10 positions match TRBD2. The V gene's germline CDR1 is ENHRY and CDR2 SYGVKD. V shed 0 bases and J 8 bases; nucleotides not matched to a gene: 4. CDR3 size: 15 residues. Here the CDR3 reads CAISESQRGGDEQFF. In DNA, the CDR3 is TGTGCCATCAGTGAGTCTCAGCGGGGGGGGGATGAGCAGTTCTTC.

V and J are TRBV5-1 and TRBJ2-3; D may be TRBD2 (6 bases). Germline V gene sequence: CDR1 SGHRS, CDR2 YFSETQ. The V end lost 6 bases, the J end lost 0 bases, and 11 bases lay between the germline ends. This CDR3 spans 14 amino acids. The CDR3 DNA reads TGCGCCAGCAAGGAGGGGACTAGCACAGATACGCAGTATTTT. It encodes CASKEGTSTDTQYF.

This clone occurred a few times. This sequence joins TRBV14 and TRBJ2-7; unclear D gene. Trimming took 0 bases from V and 0 from J, leaving 9 bases between them. CDR3 length: 15 amino acids. Per the germline V gene, CDR1 is SGHDN and CDR2 is FVKESK. The CDR3 sequence is CASSQELQPSYEQYF. CDR3 nucleotides: TGTGCCAGCAGCCAAGAACTTCAACCCTCCTACGAGCAGTACTTC.

The chain combines TRBV18 with TRBJ2-7; 9 nucleotides line up with TRBD1. CDR3 size: 14 residues. Trimming removed 0 bases from V and 4 bases from J; junction bases left unmatched: 1. The germline V gene has CDR1 KGHSH and CDR2 LQKENI. CDR3 sequence reads: CASSPPGQGYEQYF. The DNA of the CDR3 is TGTGCCAGCTCACCACCGGGACAGGGTTACGAGCAGTACTTC.

The V gene is TRBV4-1, the J gene TRBJ1-6, with D possibly being TRBD1 (5 bases). Germline values: CDR1 MGHRA, CDR2 YSYEKL. Trimming removed 3 bases from V and 14 bases from J, with 14 bases in between. The CDR3 extends over 13 amino acids. DNA for the CDR3: TGCGCCAGCAGCCAGCTTACCGGGGGAGCCCTCCACTTT. Translating gives CASSQLTGGALHF.

J is TRBJ2-1 and V is TRBV9; 10 nucleotides match TRBD2. This CDR3 is 15 amino acids long. The germline V gene encodes CDR1 SGDLS and CDR2 YYNGEE. Trimming removed 4 bases from V and 6 bases from J; junction bases left unmatched: 7. Written as DNA, the CDR3 is TGTGCCAGCAGCACACATAGCGGGAGGCCCAATGAGCAGTTCTTC. This sequence encodes CASSTHSGRPNEQFF. The full variable domain, its missing parts supplied by reference TRBV9 and TRBJ2-1, is DSGVTQTPKHLITATGQRVTLRCSPRSGDLSVYWYQQSLDQGLQFLIQYYNGEERAKGNILERFSAQQFPDLHSELNLSSLELGDSALYFCASSTHSGRPNEQFFGPGTRLTVL.

The chain is built from TRBV27 and TRBJ2-5, with D unclear. With 4 bases removed from V and 5 bases from J, the gap between germline ends came to 8 bases. CDR3 length: 12 amino acids. Germline V gene lookup returns CDR1 MNHEY and CDR2 SMNVEV (reference sequence). CDR3 nucleotide sequence: TGTGCCAGCAGTTACGACGGGGAGACCCAGTACTTC. Translating it yields CASSYDGETQYF.

The chain recombines TRBV7-6 with TRBJ2-7; the match to TRBD1 covers 7 bases. With V trimmed by 4 bases and J by 5 bases, 11 bases remained unmatched. Looked up from germline, CDR1 is SGHVS and CDR2 is FNYEAQ. The CDR3 totals 15 residues. CDR3 in amino acids: CASSSQTQGMDEQYF. DNA for the CDR3: TGTGCCAGCAGCTCCCAAACACAGGGGATGGACGAGCAGTACTTC. Complete variable domain (other parts from reference TRBV7-6 and TRBJ2-7): GAGVSQSPRYKVTKRGQDVALRCDPISGHVSLYWYRQALGQGPEFLTYFNYEAQQDKSGLPNDRFSAERPEGSISTLTIQRTEQRDSAMYRCASSSQTQGMDEQYFGPGTRLTVT.

V and J are TRBV28 and TRBJ2-3; D gene ambiguous. The CDR3 is 12 residues long. Germline CDR1 is MDHEN and CDR2 is SYDVKM. V gave up 7 bases and J gave up 8 bases, with 13 bases separating them. For the CDR3, the DNA is TGTGCCAGCACCTCCCCCGGTATTACGCAGTATTTT. Translation gives CASTSPGITQYF.

This chain links TRBV7-9 with TRBJ2-7; TRBD2 might be the D (5 bases). Trimming took 5 bases from V and 2 from J, leaving 16 bases between them. Germline-derived CDR1 and CDR2 are SEHNR and FQNEAQ (reference sequence). The CDR3 extends over 15 amino acids. The CDR3, as DNA: TGTGCCAGCAGCGCGGGTCGATTCGGAGCCTACGAGCAGTACTTC. Protein: CASSAGRFGAYEQYF.

This clone occurred once. This chain connects TRBV19 to TRBJ1-4; TRBD1 matches at 8 bases. V shed 3 bases and J 5 bases; nucleotides not matched to a gene: 2. This CDR3 comprises 14 residues. The V gene's germline CDR1 is LNHDA and CDR2 SQIVND (reference sequence). As DNA, the CDR3 is TGTGCCAGTAGTATCAGGGGGCCGAATGAAAAACTGTTTTTT. Its translation: CASSIRGPNEKLFF.

In its sample, this clone was seen a few times. The genes are TRBV10-1 and TRBJ2-5; a possible D gene is TRBD2 (5 bases). Germline CDR1 and CDR2: WNHNN and SYGVQD (reference sequence). Deletions cut 2 bases from V and 4 bases from J, with 8 bases between. The CDR3 runs 13 residues. The CDR3 region has the DNA TGCGCCAGCAGTGAGAGGCTAGCAGAGACCCAGTACTTC. This encodes CASSERLAETQYF.

V usage is TRBV6-1 and J usage is TRBJ2-1, with TRBD2 identical over 7 bases. The germline CDR1 and CDR2 sequences are MNHNS and SASEGT. V was clipped by 2 bases and J by 5 bases; unmatched bases: 12. CDR3 length: 17 residues. CDR3 in DNA: TGTGCCAGCAGTGAATTTATTTTGGCTAGCGGCGACAATGAGCAGTTCTTC. Residues: CASSEFILASGDNEQFF.

This chain links TRBV11-2 with TRBJ1-1, with D perhaps matching TRBD1 (5 bases). Trimming shortened V by 0 bases and J by 11 bases, and 13 bases separated the two germline ends. This CDR3 has 13 residues. CDR1 SGHAT and CDR2 FQNNGV come from the germline V gene. CDR3 nucleotide sequence: TGTGCCAGCAGCTTAGATGGGCGGTCAGGGGCTTTCTTT. It translates to CASSLDGRSGAFF.

This clone was seen just once. The chain recombines TRBV9 with TRBJ2-5, with 7 bases matching TRBD2. CDR1 is SGDLS and CDR2 is YYNGEE in the germline V gene. Trimming took 3 bases from V and 7 from J; bases not matched to a gene: 3. The CDR3 is 12 residues long. CDR3 coding DNA: TGTGCCAGCAGCGGGCGGGAGTGGACCCAGTACTTC. Amino acid sequence: CASSGREWTQYF.

This chain links TRBV28 with TRBJ2-6; a possible D gene is TRBD1 (6 bases). There are 16 residues in the CDR3. Trimming stripped 3 bases from V and 2 bases from J, with 11 bases between. Looked up from germline, CDR1 is MDHEN and CDR2 is SYDVKM. CDR3 residues: CASSFPPGAGANVLTF. CDR3 nucleotide sequence: TGTGCCAGCAGTTTCCCTCCAGGGGCTGGGGCCAACGTCCTGACTTTC.

This clone was observed once. The genes are TRBV11-2 and TRBJ2-1; TRBD2 aligns across 13 bases. Germline CDR1 and CDR2: SGHAT and FQNNGV. V lost 6 bases and J lost 9; bases outside the gene matches: 11. The CDR3 consists of 16 residues. The CDR3 sequence is CASSSGPGLAGFEQFF. The CDR3, as DNA: TGTGCCAGCAGTTCTGGACCGGGACTAGCGGGATTTGAGCAGTTCTTC.

The chain couples TRBV15 to TRBJ1-5; 8 bases map to TRBD1. This CDR3 is built from 16 residues. The V gene end was trimmed by 0 bases and the J gene end by 7 bases; junction bases not matched to a gene: 8. The V gene's germline CDR1 is LNHNV and CDR2 YYDKDF (reference sequence). CDR3 in DNA: TGTGCCACCAGCAGAGATCCCAACAGGGGGGGACAGCCCCAGCATTTT. Its protein is CATSRDPNRGGQPQHF.

This rearrangement joins TRBV5-6 to TRBJ2-5, with D possibly matching TRBD1 (6 bases). Trimming took 6 bases from V and 4 from J, leaving 13 bases between them. Germline lookup yields CDR1 SGHDT and CDR2 YYEEEE. The CDR3 totals 13 residues. The CDR3 is CASISRGRETQYF. CDR3 nucleotide sequence: TGTGCCAGCATATCTAGGGGGAGAGAGACCCAGTACTTC. The complete variable domain, with remaining parts taken from reference TRBV5-6 and TRBJ2-5, reads DAGVTQSPTHLIKTRGQQVTLRCSPKSGHDTVSWYQQALGQGPQFIFQYYEEEERQRGNFPDRFSGHQFPNYSSELNVNALLLGDSALYLCASISRGRETQYFGPGTRLLVL.

The rearrangement uses TRBV27 and TRBJ2-1, with D possibly TRBD1 on 5 matching bases. Trimming took off 7 bases at V and 4 bases at J, with 11 bases between the two ends. This CDR3 region has 13 residues. From germline, CDR1 is MNHEY and CDR2 SMNVEV (reference sequence). The CDR3 spells CASTAAGYNEQFF. Here the CDR3 DNA reads TGTGCCAGCACCGCGGCAGGGTACAATGAGCAGTTCTTC.

The CDR3 bases are TGTGCCAGCAGTCCGGGGACAGGCAGTGTAAAGACCCAGTACTTC. Its protein product is CASSPGTGSVKTQYF. J is TRBJ2-5 and V is TRBV7-3; TRBD1 matches 8 bases. V was clipped by 6 bases and J by 6 bases; unmatched bases: 12. The germline V gene has CDR1 SGHTA and CDR2 FQGTGA. There are 15 residues in the CDR3.

This clone showed up just once. The rearrangement uses TRBV27 and TRBJ1-1; TRBD1 matches at 7 bases. The CDR3 runs 14 residues. Trimming cost V 6 bases and J 1 base; bases outside gene matches: 5. Germline CDR1 MNHEY, CDR2 SMNVEV (reference sequence). This CDR3 is CASRYRGPNTEAFF. CDR3 bases: TGTGCCAGCAGGTACAGGGGCCCGAACACTGAAGCTTTCTTT.

This clone was counted only a few times. At one end, the junction sequence differs from germline, possibly due to a read error. The chain has TRBV9 and TRBJ2-2; D may be TRBD1 (6 bases). The CDR3 is made up of 16 amino acids. The V gene's germline CDR1 is SGDLS and CDR2 YYNGEE. CDR3 region: CASRVAFPTGTGELFF. The CDR3 DNA reads TGTGCCAGCAGAGTAGCTTTTCCGACAGGCACCGGGGAGCTGTTTTTT.